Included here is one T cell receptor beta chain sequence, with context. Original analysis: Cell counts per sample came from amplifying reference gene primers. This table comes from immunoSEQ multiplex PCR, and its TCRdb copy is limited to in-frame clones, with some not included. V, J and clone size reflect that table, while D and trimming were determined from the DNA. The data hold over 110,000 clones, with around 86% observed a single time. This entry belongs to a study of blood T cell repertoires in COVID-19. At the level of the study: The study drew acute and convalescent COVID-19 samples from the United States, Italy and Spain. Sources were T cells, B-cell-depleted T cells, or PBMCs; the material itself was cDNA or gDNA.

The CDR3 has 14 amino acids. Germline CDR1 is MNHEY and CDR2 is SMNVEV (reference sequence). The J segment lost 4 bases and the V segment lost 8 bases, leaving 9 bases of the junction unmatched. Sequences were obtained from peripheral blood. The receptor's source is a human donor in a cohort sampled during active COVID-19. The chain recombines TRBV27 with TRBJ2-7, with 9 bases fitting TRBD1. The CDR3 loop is CASRQGQGLYEQYF. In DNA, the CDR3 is TGTGCCAGCCGACAGGGACAGGGATTATACGAGCAGTACTTC.